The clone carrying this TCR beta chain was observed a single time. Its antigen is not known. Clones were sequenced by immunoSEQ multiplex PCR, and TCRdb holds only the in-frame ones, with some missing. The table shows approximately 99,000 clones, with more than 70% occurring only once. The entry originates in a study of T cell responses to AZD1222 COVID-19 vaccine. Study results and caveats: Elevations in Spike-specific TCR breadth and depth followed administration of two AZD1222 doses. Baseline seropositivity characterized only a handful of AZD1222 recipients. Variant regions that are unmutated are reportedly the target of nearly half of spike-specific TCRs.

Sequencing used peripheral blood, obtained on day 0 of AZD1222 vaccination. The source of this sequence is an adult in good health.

Here the CDR3 DNA reads TGTGCCAGTAGTATCACTAGCGTCCAAGAGACCCAGTACTTC. Its translation is CASSITSVQETQYF. The chain combines TRBV19 with TRBJ2-5, with 7 bases lining up with TRBD2. Per the germline V gene, CDR1 is LNHDA and CDR2 is SQIVND (reference sequence). CDR3 length: 14 amino acids. Trimming removed 3 bases from V and 1 base from J; junction bases left unmatched: 2.